This TCR beta chain derives from a study of cytomegalovirus exposure and HLA in healthy donors. General study points: Most subjects had HLA-A and HLA-B alleles reportedly predicted accurately by TCR beta sequences. Analyzed later, association rates of TCRs varied across HLA loci, with DRB1 most and HLA-C fewest. TCR sequences were mostly rare, though some public TCRs occurred in many donors.

The CDR3 has 13 residues. The germline gives CDR1 LNHDA, CDR2 SQIVND (reference sequence). V lost 1 base, J lost 7 bases, and 1 base stayed unmatched. About this clone: The antigen is unknown.

The PCR made use of 60 Vbeta and 13 Jbeta primers. Study processing details: About 10 million of tens of millions of unique TCR beta chains were shared, per a later count. The data were produced by immunoSEQ multiplex PCR, yet TCRdb's version contains in-frame clones alone and is incomplete. The D gene and trimming were derived from the DNA, and the V and J assignments and clone size from that table. The sample records around 190,000 clones, about nine tenths being singletons. Sequencing was performed on PBMCs. The J gene is TRBJ2-1, the V gene TRBV19, with TRBD2 identical over 7 bases. This TCR came from a boy younger than 10 in good health and CMV-seronegative. The CDR3 region has the DNA TGTGCCAGTAGTATAGGGGGGGGTAATGAGCAGTTCTTC. The encoded protein is CASSIGGGNEQFF.